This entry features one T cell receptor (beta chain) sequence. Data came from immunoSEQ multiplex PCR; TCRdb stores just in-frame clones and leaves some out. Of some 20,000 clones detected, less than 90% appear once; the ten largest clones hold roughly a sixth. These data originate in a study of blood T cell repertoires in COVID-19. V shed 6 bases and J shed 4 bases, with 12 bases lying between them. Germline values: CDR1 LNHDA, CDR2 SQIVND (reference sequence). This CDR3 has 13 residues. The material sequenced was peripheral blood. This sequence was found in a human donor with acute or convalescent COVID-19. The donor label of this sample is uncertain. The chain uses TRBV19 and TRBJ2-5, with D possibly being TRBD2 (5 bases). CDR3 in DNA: TGTGCCAGTAGATTAACTAGTGCAGAGACCCAGTACTTC. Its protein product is CASRLTSAETQYF.